This T cell receptor beta chain was documented in a study of blood T cell repertoires in COVID-19. Using immunoSEQ multiplex PCR, the repertoire was profiled, and TCRdb retains in-frame clones only, with some absent. The sample consists of about 80,000 clones, roughly 80% of them appearing once. Germline CDR1 SGHTA, CDR2 FQGNSA. V lost 5 bases and J lost 3; bases outside the gene matches: 8. The CDR3 contains 16 residues. The sequence was obtained from a man aged 55 to 70 with active or convalescent COVID-19. Sequenced sample: peripheral blood. The rearrangement joins TRBV7-2 to TRBJ2-3; the match to TRBD1 covers 10 bases. In DNA, the CDR3 is TGTGCCAGCAGCACTAGGCCGGGACAGGGGACAGATACGCAGTATTTT. Protein product: CASSTRPGQGTDTQYF.